The clone carrying this T cell receptor beta chain was found a few times. It was with 60 Vbeta and 13 Jbeta primers that the PCR ran. Profiled with immunoSEQ multiplex PCR; TCRdb holds only in-frame clones, not every one. The profile shows about 250,000 clones, roughly two thirds of them singletons. The sample originates from a study of cytomegalovirus exposure and HLA in healthy donors. The TCR sequence derives from a female donor in good health and CMV-seronegative. Sequenced: PBMCs.

CDR3 residues: CASSQRLDLIQTQYF. DNA of the CDR3: TGTGCCAGCAGCCAGAGACTAGACCTCATTCAGACCCAGTACTTC. The chain is built from TRBV7-6 and TRBJ2-5; a possible D gene is TRBD2 (6 bases). This CDR3 has 15 residues. With 5 bases removed from V and 6 bases from J, the gap between germline ends came to 19 bases. The germline gives CDR1 SGHVS, CDR2 FNYEAQ.